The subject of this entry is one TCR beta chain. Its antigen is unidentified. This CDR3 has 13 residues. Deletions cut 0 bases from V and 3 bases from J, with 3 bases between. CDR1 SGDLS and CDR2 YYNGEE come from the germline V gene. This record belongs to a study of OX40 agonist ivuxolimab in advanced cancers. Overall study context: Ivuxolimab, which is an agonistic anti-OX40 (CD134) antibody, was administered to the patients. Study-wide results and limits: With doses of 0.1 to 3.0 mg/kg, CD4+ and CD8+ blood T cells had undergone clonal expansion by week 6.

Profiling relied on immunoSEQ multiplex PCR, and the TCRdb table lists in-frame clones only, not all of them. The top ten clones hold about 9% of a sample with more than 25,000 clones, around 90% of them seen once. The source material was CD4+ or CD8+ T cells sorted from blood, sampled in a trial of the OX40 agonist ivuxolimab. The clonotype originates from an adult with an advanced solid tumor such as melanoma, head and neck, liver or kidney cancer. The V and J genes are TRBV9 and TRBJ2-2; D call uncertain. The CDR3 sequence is CASSVAHTGELFF. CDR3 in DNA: TGTGCCAGCAGCGTAGCCCACACCGGGGAGCTGTTTTTT.